The rows below give T cell receptor beta chains drawn from one sample of a study of T cells in Graves' hyperthyroidism and ophthalmopathy. A single record per CDR3 protein comes from TCRdb applying MiXCR to the multiplex PCR reads. Of about 350,000 distinct CDR3 sequences in the sample, about 15% are singletons; the top ten hold 34%. Sequenced input: blood. The receptors originated from a woman between 25 and 40 years old with Graves' hyperthyroidism that later progressed to Graves' ophthalmopathy. CDR3s include the opening cysteine and the closing phenylalanine or tryptophan. Each record gives: D gene, V gene, clone size, J gene, CDR3 protein, CDR3 DNA. A D gene is named only where the DNA matches it firmly. Size tells how often a clone was seen (once, few, many) or the class of an expanded clone, and some rows leave it out.

NA	TRBV3-1	many	TRBJ2-3	CASTLSRDFSDTQYF	TGTGCCAGCACCCTCAGCCGGGACTTCTCAGATACGCAGTATTTT
TRBD2	TRBV20-1	few	TRBJ2-2	CSARAVSGQNTGELFF	TGCAGTGCTAGAGCCGTTAGCGGGCAGAACACCGGGGAGCTGTTTTTT
NA	TRBV3-1	NA	TRBJ2-5	CASSQVGGGRQETQYF	TGTGCCAGCAGCCAAGTGGGCGGGGGCCGCCAAGAGACCCAGTACTTC
NA	TRBV19	many	TRBJ1-2	CASSIGKGSSYGYTF	TGTGCCAGTAGTATCGGCAAGGGGTCTAGCTATGGCTACACCTTC
TRBD1	TRBV28	many	TRBJ2-7	CASSLIGRDSVYEQYF	TGTGCCAGCAGTTTAATTGGCCGGGACAGCGTTTACGAGCAGTACTTC
NA	TRBV7-9	many	TRBJ1-4	CASSFPTDFNEKLFF	TGTGCCAGCAGCTTCCCGACGGATTTCAATGAAAAACTGTTTTTT
NA	TRBV19	many	TRBJ1-1	CASKFGTALNTEAFF	TGTGCCAGTAAGTTTGGGACGGCACTGAACACTGAAGCTTTCTTT
NA	TRBV20-1	many	TRBJ1-1	CSGSMGQGSAEAFF	TGCAGCGGGAGTATGGGGCAGGGGTCCGCTGAAGCTTTCTTT
TRBD2	TRBV29-1	many	TRBJ2-3	CSVEPPGGNTDTQYF	TGCAGCGTTGAACCTCCGGGAGGGAACACAGATACGCAGTATTTT
NA	TRBV3-1	NA	TRBJ2-2	CASSPRQSTGELFF	TGTGCCAGCAGCCCCAGACAGAGCACCGGGGAGCTGTTTTTT
NA	TRBV10-3	NA	TRBJ2-7	CAILRDLTYEQYF	TGTGCCATCCTCAGGGACCTCACCTACGAGCAGTACTTC
NA	TRBV5-1	many	TRBJ2-1	CASSHDTYNEQFF	TGCGCCAGCAGCCATGACACCTACAATGAGCAGTTCTTC
NA	TRBV3-1	NA	TRBJ2-5	CASSQGAGIEETQYF	TGTGCCAGCAGCCAAGGGGCAGGGATCGAAGAGACCCAGTACTTC
NA	TRBV7-9	few	TRBJ2-2	CASSLGTTRVTGELFF	TGTGCCAGCAGCTTGGGGACGACGAGGGTCACCGGGGAGCTGTTTTTT
TRBD1	TRBV7-9	few	TRBJ2-3	CASSWTGGGLAGSAQYF	TGTGCCAGCAGCTGGACAGGGGGCGGCCTAGCAGGGTCGGCGCAGTATTTT
TRBD2	TRBV27	many	TRBJ2-1	CASSLGTSGRAHEQFF	TGTGCCAGCAGTCTAGGGACTAGCGGGAGGGCCCATGAGCAGTTCTTC
NA	TRBV3-1	NA	TRBJ2-1	CASSPKVDSFDPSSYNEQFF	TGTGCCAGCAGCCCAAAGGTCGATAGCTTCGACCCAAGCTCCTACAATGAGCAGTTCTTC
NA	TRBV28	NA	TRBJ2-7	CASSFEPGEQYF	TGTGCCAGCAGTTTTGAGCCGGGCGAGCAGTACTTC
TRBD1	TRBV7-6	few	TRBJ1-6	CASGPGTGVNSPLHF	TGTGCCAGCGGCCCCGGGACAGGGGTTAATTCACCCCTCCACTTT
NA	TRBV28	NA	TRBJ2-1	CASSFASSYNEQFF	TGTGCCAGCAGTTTTGCCAGCTCCTACAATGAGCAGTTCTTC
NA	TRBV6-1	many	TRBJ2-1	CASSAGPSYNEQFF	TGTGCCAGCAGTGCCGGGCCGTCCTACAATGAGCAGTTCTTC
NA	TRBV20-1	few	TRBJ2-5	CSARVAGSSQKWETQYF	TGCAGTGCTAGAGTAGCTGGGAGTAGCCAAAAATGGGAGACCCAGTACTTC
NA	TRBV20-1	many	TRBJ1-5	CSASPGFSNQPQHF	TGCAGTGCTAGTCCGGGGTTTAGCAATCAGCCCCAGCATTTT
TRBD2	TRBV2	NA	TRBJ2-7	CATSTGLAGGRSSYEQYF	TGTGCCACCTCAACCGGGCTAGCGGGGGGGCGGAGCTCCTACGAGCAGTACTTC
NA	TRBV6-1	NA	TRBJ1-2	CASSENVGRVSPNYGYTF	TGTGCCAGCAGTGAAAATGTAGGGCGCGTGAGTCCCAACTATGGCTACACCTTC
NA	TRBV15	many	TRBJ2-7	CATSTDEQGAAYEQYF	TGTGCCACCAGCACCGATGAACAGGGTGCGGCCTACGAGCAGTACTTC
TRBD1	TRBV28	many	TRBJ1-2	CASSSEAGGVRGYTF	TGTGCCAGCAGTTCGGAAGCAGGGGGCGTTCGTGGCTACACCTTC
NA	TRBV6-1	many	TRBJ2-3	CASSEREGLPDTQYF	TGTGCCAGCAGTGAACGAGAAGGGCTCCCAGATACGCAGTATTTT
NA	TRBV7-9	many	TRBJ2-5	CASSLEKTSGRYQETQYF	TGTGCCAGCAGCTTAGAGAAGACTAGTGGGAGGTACCAAGAGACCCAGTACTTC
TRBD1	TRBV7-2	many	TRBJ1-4	CASSPRTGRNEKLFF	TGTGCCAGCAGCCCCCGGACAGGGCGAAATGAAAAACTGTTTTTT
NA	TRBV19	few	TRBJ2-2	CASSIGEANTGELFF	TGTGCCAGTAGTATTGGCGAAGCGAACACCGGGGAGCTGTTTTTT
NA	TRBV4-1	few	TRBJ1-5	CASSQDKDSNQPQHF	TGCGCCAGCAGCCAAGATAAGGATAGCAATCAGCCCCAGCATTTT
NA	TRBV24-1	few	TRBJ2-7	CATGPREDSYEQYF	TGTGCCACCGGACCACGGGAAGACTCCTACGAGCAGTACTTC
TRBD1	TRBV28	few	TRBJ1-5	CASSPGTGINQPQHF	TGTGCCAGCAGTCCCGGGACAGGGATCAATCAGCCCCAGCATTTT
TRBD1	TRBV6-1	NA	TRBJ2-6	CASCTPRGQGSAGANVLTF	TGTGCCAGCTGCACCCCTCGAGGACAGGGGTCGGCTGGGGCCAACGTCCTGACTTTC
TRBD2	TRBV28	many	TRBJ2-1	CASSLSLFLAGEVEQFF	TGTGCCAGCAGTTTATCCCTTTTTCTAGCGGGAGAGGTTGAGCAGTTCTTC
NA	TRBV5-1	many	TRBJ1-1	CASSLPGGDSVEAFF	TGCGCCAGCAGCTTGCCCGGGGGTGACAGTGTTGAAGCTTTCTTT
TRBD1	TRBV4-1	NA	TRBJ2-7	CASSQPGQRREQYF	TGCGCCAGCAGCCAACCGGGACAGAGGCGAGAGCAGTACTTC
TRBD2	TRBV5-6	NA	TRBJ2-7	CASSPRRLAGSYEQYF	TGTGCCAGCAGCCCCCGGAGACTAGCGGGGTCGTACGAGCAGTACTTC
NA	TRBV12-3/TRBV12-4	NA	TRBJ2-6	CASSLRRAGANVLTF	TGTGCCAGCAGCCTTCGACGGGCTGGGGCCAACGTCCTGACTTTC
NA	TRBV6-1	few	TRBJ2-7	CASTRDTTLTTVEQYF	TGTGCCAGCACCCGGGACACCACCCTCACTACGGTCGAGCAGTACTTC
NA	TRBV28	many	TRBJ1-3	CASSSSDERNTIYF	TGTGCCAGCAGTTCCTCCGACGAGAGAAACACCATATATTTT
NA	TRBV3-1	few	TRBJ1-2	CASSHGGVTMRGYTF	TGTGCCAGCAGCCATGGGGGGGTTACAATGAGAGGCTACACCTTC
NA	TRBV25-1	many	TRBJ1-2	CASSVTQDYGYTF	TGTGCCAGCAGTGTTACGCAGGACTATGGCTACACCTTC